A selection of T cell receptor beta chains follows, all from one sample in a study of early T cells in non-severe SARS-CoV-2 infection. MiXCR, run by TCRdb on the 5' RACE reads, gives a single entry per CDR3 protein. The repertoire holds about 80,000 distinct CDR3 sequences, with 5% to 6.5% as singletons. Sequenced input: whole blood. These receptors all come from an adult who was a healthcare worker with PCR-confirmed SARS-CoV-2 infection or an uninfected control (not recorded which). Each CDR3 is given with its conserved first and last residue.

V | CDR3
TRBV13 | CASSLQGVSYEQYF
TRBV18 | CASSPSHNEPQHF
TRBV29-1 | CSHSEGVGDNEQFF
TRBV4-2 | CASSQDPARLDTQYF
TRBV28 | CASSFLGGGNQPQHF
TRBV7-9 | CVSVSETAYEQYF
TRBV4-3 | CASSQAYGTDFYGYTF
TRBV30 | CAGGKTGDYGYTF
TRBV15 | CATSHQRGGHDTQYF
TRBV2 | CASSERTGDYNEQFF
TRBV12-3/TRBV12-4 | CASSSGQGKLYEQYF